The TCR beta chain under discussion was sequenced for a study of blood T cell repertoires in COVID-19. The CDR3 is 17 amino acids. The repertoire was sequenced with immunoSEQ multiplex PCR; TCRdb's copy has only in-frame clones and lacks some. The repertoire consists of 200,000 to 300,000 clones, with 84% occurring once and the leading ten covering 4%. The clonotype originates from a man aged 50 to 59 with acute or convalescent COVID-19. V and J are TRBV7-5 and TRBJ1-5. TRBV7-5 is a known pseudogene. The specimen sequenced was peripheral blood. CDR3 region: CARSLGGQDGPGQPQHF. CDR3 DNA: TGTGCCAGAAGCTTAGGAGGGCAGGATGGTCCGGGTCAGCCCCAGCATTTT.